The clone carrying this TCR beta chain was counted only a few times. Antigen specificity is unknown. Here immunoSEQ multiplex PCR was the method, and the copy in TCRdb shows in-frame clones only, minus some. Here the sample spans 150,000 or so clones, approximately 87% being singletons. These data belong to a study of T cell responses to AZD1222 COVID-19 vaccine. The germline V gene has CDR1 DFQATT and CDR2 SNEGSKA (reference sequence). V gave up 3 bases and J gave up 5 bases; unmatched junction bases: 8. The CDR3 contains 16 residues. Whole-study findings and limits: At baseline, seropositivity was found in only six or seven AZD1222 recipients. With dominance at 160-218 and 743-854, vaccine-associated CD4 TCRs spanned spike. Donors skewed white British and female; clonal diversity was possibly underestimated.

This TCR came from an adult who received the AZD1222 COVID-19 vaccine. The starting material was peripheral blood, obtained 28 days after the second AZD1222 dose. The rearrangement joins TRBV20-1 to TRBJ1-6, with 9 bases aligning to TRBD1. The CDR3: CSASGGQGLDNSPLHF. The CDR3, as DNA: TGCAGTGCTAGTGGGGGACAGGGTCTAGATAATTCACCCCTCCACTTT.